The rows below give T cell receptor beta chains drawn from one sample of a study of blood T cell repertoires in COVID-19. Profiling relied on immunoSEQ multiplex PCR, and the TCRdb table lists in-frame clones only, not all of them. The table includes roughly 340,000 clones, around 87% detected once. The sequenced sample consisted of PBMCs or T cells enriched from blood (not recorded which). These receptors were collected from a middle-aged man in a cohort exposed to, infected with or recovered from COVID-19 (not recorded which). Each CDR3 is given with its conserved first and last residue. A D gene is named only where the DNA matches it firmly. The size of a clone is reported for some rows only, either as once, few or many, or as a class for expanded clones.

v_gene	j_gene	d_gene	abundance	CDR3nt	CDR3aa
TRBV2	TRBJ1-1	TRBD1	.	TGTGCCAGCAGTGAACTAGGGACAGGAGAAGCTTTCTTT	CASSELGTGEAFF
TRBV28	TRBJ2-7	.	.	TGTGCCACCAAGGGGGACGGACACTACGAGCAGTACTTC	CATKGDGHYEQYF
TRBV5-1	TRBJ2-1	.	.	TGCGCCAGCAGCTTGGGGGGCAGTTCCGAGCAGTTCTTC	CASSLGGSSEQFF
TRBV3-1/TRBV3-2	TRBJ2-1	TRBD2	.	TGTGCCAGCAGCCAATTTGGGACTAGCAGTTACAATGAGCAGTTCTTC	CASSQFGTSSYNEQFF
TRBV27	TRBJ2-5	.	once	TGTGCCAGCAGTCGGGACCAAGAGACCCAGTACTTC	CASSRDQETQYF
TRBV28	TRBJ1-2	TRBD1	.	TGTGCCAGCAGAACAACAGGGGGCGCGGAGGGCTACACCTTC	CASRTTGGAEGYTF
TRBV11-1	TRBJ1-3	TRBD1	.	TGTGCCAGCAGCGTGGGACAGAGCTCTGGAAACACCATATATTTT	CASSVGQSSGNTIYF
TRBV7-2	TRBJ2-7	TRBD2	.	TGTGCCAGCAGCACGCGGGCGGGAGCAACCTACGAGCAGTACTTC	CASSTRAGATYEQYF
TRBV14	TRBJ1-6	.	.	TGTGCCAGCAGCCAAGAGGCCAGGGGAAGATCACCCCTCCACTTT	CASSQEARGRSPLHF
TRBV28	TRBJ2-5	.	once	TGTGCCAGCAGTGGGTGGGCCCGCCAAGAGACCCAGTACTTC	CASSGWARQETQYF
TRBV5-1	TRBJ1-2	.	.	TGCGCCAGCAGCTTGGATGGGCGGGGGTCGGGAGGCTACACCTTC	CASSLDGRGSGGYTF
TRBV5-4	TRBJ2-1	.	.	TGTGCCAGCAGCGGGAGAGAATATGAGCAGTTCTTC	CASSGREYEQFF
TRBV10-3	TRBJ1-1	.	.	TGTGCCATCAGTGAAGGGAGCACTGAAGCTTTCTTT	CAISEGSTEAFF
TRBV9	TRBJ2-1	TRBD2	.	TGTGCCAGCAGCGGCCGCTTCGGGGGGAGTGAGCAGTTCTTC	CASSGRFGGSEQFF
TRBV7-2	TRBJ1-2	.	.	TGTGCCAGCAGCCCCCAAGGGGTTGGGGGCTACACCTTC	CASSPQGVGGYTF
TRBV28	TRBJ2-7	TRBD2	.	TGTGCCAGCAGTTTCCTCCTGGGGGGGGTCGACTACGAGCAGTACTTC	CASSFLLGGVDYEQYF
TRBV6-5	TRBJ1-3	.	.	TGTGCCAGCACCTCGGACTGGCGAAACACCATATATTTT	CASTSDWRNTIYF
TRBV7-8	TRBJ2-3	TRBD2	.	TGTGCCAGCAGCCCATCGACTAGCGGGAGGCCTGATACGCAGTATTTT	CASSPSTSGRPDTQYF
TRBV27	TRBJ2-1	TRBD2	.	TGTGCCAGCAGTTTTCTAGCGGGAGGACATGGTGAGCAGTTCTTC	CASSFLAGGHGEQFF
TRBV30	TRBJ2-2	.	.	TGTGCCTGGAATCAGAACACCGGGGAGCTGTTTTTT	CAWNQNTGELFF
TRBV11-2	TRBJ2-5	TRBD2	once	TGTGCCAGCAGCGCTAGCGGAGGACGTCAAGAGACCCAGTACTTC	CASSASGGRQETQYF
TRBV11-2	TRBJ1-1	.	.	TGTGCCAGCAGCTTTGGGTTTCAGGGGAACACTGAAGCTTTCTTT	CASSFGFQGNTEAFF
TRBV4-1	TRBJ2-7	.	.	TGCGCCAGCAGCCAAGATCGGAAAAGGGGCCAACCGGCCGAGCAGTACTTC	CASSQDRKRGQPAEQYF
TRBV30	TRBJ1-2	.	once	TGTGCCTGGAGTCAACAGGGATATGGCTACACCTTC	CAWSQQGYGYTF
TRBV9	TRBJ2-2	.	.	TGTGCCAGCAGCCCCTCGACGGGCAGGGCTCTCACCGGGGAGCTGTTTTTT	CASSPSTGRALTGELFF
TRBV28	TRBJ1-1	TRBD1	once	TGTGCCAGCAGCGACAGGGTCACTGAAGCTTTCTTT	CASSDRVTEAFF
TRBV9	TRBJ1-6	.	.	TGTGCCAGCAGCCCCAGACAGCAAACCCAGAATTCACCCCTCCACTTT	CASSPRQQTQNSPLHF
TRBV7-2	TRBJ2-2	TRBD2	.	TGTGCCAGCAGCAGAACCGGGACTAGCGGGAACGGGGAGCTGTTTTTT	CASSRTGTSGNGELFF
TRBV2	TRBJ1-4	.	once	TGTGCCAGCAGTGAATATGGCGGAGAAAAACTGTTTTTT	CASSEYGGEKLFF
TRBV19	TRBJ1-2	.	.	TGTGCCAGTAGTACAGGAATAGGTAACTATGGCTACACCTTC	CASSTGIGNYGYTF
TRBV7-8	TRBJ2-3	TRBD2	.	TGTGCCAGCAGCTCTAGCGGGAGAGAAGGAGATACGCAGTATTTT	CASSSSGREGDTQYF
TRBV24-1	TRBJ2-5	TRBD2	.	TGTGCCACCAGTGATTCCGGGACTAGCGGTCATAAACAAGAGACCCAGTACTTC	CATSDSGTSGHKQETQYF
TRBV5-5	TRBJ2-6	.	.	TGTGCCAGCAGCTTGGTTAGTTCGAACTCTGGGGCCAACGTCCTGACTTTC	CASSLVSSNSGANVLTF
TRBV9	TRBJ1-1	.	.	TGTGCCAGCAGCGTATTCGCGGGGAAGGGGAACACTGAAGCTTTCTTT	CASSVFAGKGNTEAFF
TRBV5-1	TRBJ2-3	TRBD1	once	TGCGCCAGCAGCTTGGGGCAGGGGGCTAGCACAGATACGCAGTATTTT	CASSLGQGASTDTQYF
TRBV7-9	TRBJ1-2	.	.	TGTGCCAGCAGCCCCCGCTCCGCAGGCTCCAACTATGGCTACACCTTC	CASSPRSAGSNYGYTF
TRBV3-1/TRBV3-2	TRBJ2-5	.	.	TGTGCCAGCAGCCATCTAAGGACAAAAGAGACCCAGTACTTC	CASSHLRTKETQYF
TRBV5-1	TRBJ2-5	TRBD1	.	TGCGCCAGCAGCTCGGGACAGCAAGAGACCCAGTACTTC	CASSSGQQETQYF
TRBV5-1	TRBJ2-7	.	once	TGCGCCAGCAAAAACGTGTCTAACTTCGACACCTACGCCTTC	CASKNVSNFDTYAF
TRBV5-1	TRBJ2-5	.	.	TGCGCCAGCGGACCCCCGGGACTCGAACAAGAGACCCAGTACTTC	CASGPPGLEQETQYF
TRBV6-5	TRBJ1-3	TRBD1	.	TGTGCCAGCAGTTACTCCGGGGACAGCTCTGGAAACACCATATATTTT	CASSYSGDSSGNTIYF
TRBV5-1	TRBJ1-4	.	.	TGCGCGATCCGGGGAGTCTCAACTAATGAAAAACTGTTTTTT	CAIRGVSTNEKLFF
TRBV20-1	TRBJ2-7	TRBD2	.	TGCAGTGCTAGTTTTCCTAGCGGGTGGTCCTACGAGCAGTACTTC	CSASFPSGWSYEQYF
TRBV28	TRBJ1-4	.	once	TGTGCCAGCAGGGGGGACACCCTCGAAAAACTGTTTTTT	CASRGDTLEKLFF
TRBV5-1	TRBJ2-3	TRBD1	.	TGCGCCAGCAGCTTTGGACAGGTGTGGGATACGCAGTATTTT	CASSFGQVWDTQYF
TRBV28	TRBJ1-5	TRBD1	.	TGTGCCAGCAGTTCCGGGACAGGGAGCAATCAGCCCCAGCATTTT	CASSSGTGSNQPQHF
TRBV7-9	TRBJ2-3	.	.	TGTGCCAGCAGCCCCGGGGGGCGGGTCAGCACAGATACGCAGTATTTT	CASSPGGRVSTDTQYF
TRBV18	TRBJ2-3	TRBD1	.	TGTGCCAGCTCCCTGGACAGGGACACAGATACGCAGTATTTT	CASSLDRDTDTQYF
TRBV19	TRBJ2-5	TRBD1	.	TGTGCCAGTAGTATGGGACAGGGGGAAGAGACCCAGTACTTC	CASSMGQGEETQYF
TRBV6-1	TRBJ1-5	.	.	TGTGCCAGCAGTGTAAGGCAGGCCCTCGTTTGGAGCAATCAGCCCCAGCATTTT	CASSVRQALVWSNQPQHF
TRBV19	TRBJ1-2	.	.	TGTGCCAGTAGTATTAGCGGGGCAGGGGATGGCTACACCTTC	CASSISGAGDGYTF
TRBV18	TRBJ2-2	.	.	TGTGCCAGCTCACCACAAAATACATTTGCCGGGGAGCTGTTTTTT	CASSPQNTFAGELFF
TRBV27	TRBJ2-7	TRBD1	.	TGTGCCAGCAGTATGCGACAGGGGAACTACGAGCAGTACTTC	CASSMRQGNYEQYF
TRBV7-2	TRBJ2-2	TRBD2	.	TGTGCCAGCAGCTTAGGGGATAGCGGGAGGGGATATACCGGGGAGCTGTTTTTT	CASSLGDSGRGYTGELFF
TRBV7-2	TRBJ1-2	TRBD1	.	TGTGCCAGCATCGCGACAGGGGGCCTTTACTATGGCTACACCTTC	CASIATGGLYYGYTF
TRBV4-1	TRBJ1-2	TRBD1	.	TGCGCCAGCAGCCAACAAAAGACAGGGTTTGGCTACACCTTC	CASSQQKTGFGYTF
TRBV6-5	TRBJ2-7	TRBD2	.	TGTGCCACCGGGGGGGGCTTCTACGAGCAGTACTTC	CATGGGFYEQYF
TRBV5-6	TRBJ1-1	TRBD1	.	TGTGCCAGCAGCCAGACAGGGGGGAACACTGAAGCTTTCTTT	CASSQTGGNTEAFF
TRBV27	TRBJ2-3	TRBD2	.	TGTGCCAGCAGTTCCTCGGGACTAGCGGGAGGACAAGATACGCAGTATTTT	CASSSSGLAGGQDTQYF